This T cell receptor beta chain stems from a study of blood T cell repertoires in COVID-19. How the authors handled the data: Nucleated cell number was recorded as an estimate derived from reference gene primer amplification. TCRdb's table, derived via immunoSEQ multiplex PCR, lists solely in-frame clones and lacks some. The V and J calls and clone size are taken from that table; D and trimming were inferred from the DNA. The table records about 400,000 clones, approximately 89% of them present only once. Germline V CDR1 and CDR2: SGHRS, YFSETQ. V was pared by 0 bases and J by 5 bases, with 0 bases of the junction left unmatched. This CDR3 contains 14 residues. On this clone: Within the sample, other DNA sequences also encode this same CDR3.

Participants were aged about 18 to 100 years from around 24 US areas. The V call is TRBV5-1, the J call TRBJ2-3, with 10 bases fitting TRBD2. The clonotype was recovered from a woman aged 30 to 39 who had recovered from COVID-19. Material for sequencing was PBMCs or T cells enriched from blood (not recorded which). CDR3 nucleotide sequence: TGCGCCAGCAGCTTGGGACTAGCGGGAGATACGCAGTATTTT. Its translation is CASSLGLAGDTQYF. The full variable domain, in which reference TRBV5-1 and TRBJ2-3 provide the parts outside the CDR3, is KAGVTQTPRYLIKTRGQQVTLSCSPISGHRSVSWYQQTPGQGLQFLFEYFSETQRNKGNFPGRFSGRQFSNSRSEMNVSTLELGDSALYLCASSLGLAGDTQYFGPGTRLTVL.